This TCR beta chain was recovered during a study of high-grade serous ovarian cancer treatment subgroups. Study context: Mean per sample: around 13,000 reads, some 7,500 unique TCR beta rearrangements. Notes on the study in general: Bulk tumor TCR sequencing gave no spatial information. Only CDR3 was analyzed; CDR1 and CDR2 were not.

The tumor samples were collected prior to definitive surgery or chemotherapy. From germline, CDR1 is MNHEY and CDR2 SVGAGI. This CDR3 contains 13 residues. Trimming left V 5 bases short and J 5 bases short, with 10 bases between. With regard to this clone: Its target is not known.

Only in-frame clones appear in the TCRdb table, and some are missing; sequencing was by immunoSEQ multiplex PCR. The repertoire holds under 10,000 clones, with around 76% as singletons. The receptor was isolated from a human donor with high-grade serous ovarian cancer. The specimen sequenced was tumor tissue. The gene calls are TRBV6-5 and TRBJ2-1; possibly TRBD1 or TRBD2 for D (5 bases each). For the CDR3, the DNA is TGTGCCAGCAGTCCCTTGGGGGACAATGAGCAGTTCTTC. It translates to CASSPLGDNEQFF.